This T cell receptor (beta chain) is from a study of blood T cell repertoires in COVID-19. CDR3 size: 14 residues. Per the germline V gene, CDR1 is SGHRS and CDR2 is YFSETQ. Losses at the gene ends were 4 bases for V and 6 bases for J; bases not matched to a gene: 4. While infection was still active, Seattle patients were enrolled and then followed longitudinally. Under the authors' procedure: From reference gene primer amplification, estimates of nucleated cell counts were derived. TCRdb's table, derived via immunoSEQ multiplex PCR, lists solely in-frame clones and lacks some. V, J and clone size derive from that table, while D and trimming were established from the DNA sequence. The repertoire has about 350,000 clones, around nine tenths of them found once; the top ten carry 6% to 8.5%.

This clonotype originated in a woman in her 70s with COVID-19, enrolled during active disease. Sample: peripheral blood. The J gene is TRBJ1-5, the V gene TRBV5-1; 10 positions agree with TRBD1. In DNA form, the CDR3 reads TGCGCCAGCAGCCCCGGGACAGGGGCTCAGCCCCAGCATTTT. It encodes CASSPGTGAQPQHF.